This T cell receptor beta chain was captured by sequencing in a study of spatial heterogeneity in lung cancer. Across the study: Detection consistently captured more beta-chain sequences than alpha-chain sequences. The correlation between TCR transcript counts in tumor regions and a T cell module score from matched bulk RNA-seq was strong.

CDR1 is SGHKS, CDR2 YYEKEE, per germline (reference sequence). V shed 0 bases and J shed 4 bases, with 8 bases lying between them. This CDR3 comprises 14 residues. TCRdb reanalysed the 5' RACE reads using MiXCR and keeps one entry per CDR3 protein. The sample contains 8,000 or so distinct CDR3 sequences, 6.5% to 8.5% of which appear only once. This clonotype ranks as medium-sized. Its antigen is unidentified. Time point meaning: sample taken at primary tumor resection. Without sorting, whole RNA was sequenced from tumor, nontumor lung or frozen PBMC. General study points: Counts of expanded intratumoral alpha and beta TCRs tracked tumor mutation counts. Regional and ubiquitous nonsynonymous mutations were tracked by counts of regional and ubiquitous expanded TCRs, respectively.

The rearrangement joins TRBV5-5 to TRBJ2-1, with D unclear. Sequenced here: lung tumor tissue, sampled at surgery. This receptor was identified in a male donor with early-stage non-small cell lung cancer. Written as DNA, the CDR3 is TGTGCCAGCAGCTTGGCTACCGGGTACAATGAGCAGTTCTTC. This gives the protein CASSLATGYNEQFF.